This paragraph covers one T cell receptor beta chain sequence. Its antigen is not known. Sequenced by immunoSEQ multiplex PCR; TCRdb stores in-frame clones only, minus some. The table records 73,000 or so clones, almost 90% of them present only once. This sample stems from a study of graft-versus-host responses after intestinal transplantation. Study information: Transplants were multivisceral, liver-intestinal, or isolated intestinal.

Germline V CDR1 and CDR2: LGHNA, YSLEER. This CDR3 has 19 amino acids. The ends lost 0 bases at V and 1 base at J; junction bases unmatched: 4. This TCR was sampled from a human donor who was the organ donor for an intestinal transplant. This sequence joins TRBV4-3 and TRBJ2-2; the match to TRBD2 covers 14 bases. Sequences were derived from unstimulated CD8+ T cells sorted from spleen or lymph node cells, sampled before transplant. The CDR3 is CASSQDRLAGGENTGELFF. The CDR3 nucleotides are TGCGCCAGCAGCCAAGATAGACTAGCGGGGGGGGAGAACACCGGGGAGCTGTTTTTT.